This T cell receptor (beta chain) came from a study of blood T cells in healthy people across ages (dated by TCRdb to about 2015). Regarding the study in general: In model experiments, template switching captured about one uniquely barcoded TCR beta cDNA molecule for every two T cells. Four age groups were formed from the donors: young (average approximately 15 years), middle-aged (just under 40), aged (approximately 60) and long-lived (around 80). The study measured age-related changes in TCR beta repertoire diversity using deep sequencing normalized with unique cDNA molecular identifiers. For two donors (one aged 18 to 30 and one aged 80 or older), the study analyzed two additional independent replicas of 1 million unique cDNA reads from the same blood draw.

Taken from the germline V gene, the CDR1 and CDR2 loops are LGHNA and YNFKEQ. V loses 4 bases, J loses 1 base, and the germline ends lie 16 bases apart. Its CDR3 holds 16 amino acids, cysteine through phenylalanine. The sequence is cut down to CDR3 DNA, 48 bases in frame from base 1. The donors were about 40 Caucasian individuals from Russia, aged roughly 6 to 95 years, who were systemically healthy. Each donor gave around 9.5 milliliters of peripheral blood, collected into EDTA-treated Vacutainer tubes. Ficoll-Paque density-gradient centrifugation was used to isolate PBMCs, with at least 6.5 million per sample. Total RNA, at least 5 micrograms per sample, was extracted from PBMCs with Trizol reagent. The percentages of naive CD45RAhigh/CD27high T cells were determined by flow cytometry on a PBMC aliquot from every donor. Details on this clonotype: Its antigen has not been determined. No much larger clone is present one base from it, and per-base qualities are unavailable.

Results the study describes overall, beyond this receptor: Bulk unsorted PBMC profiling prevented conclusive comparison of naive and antigen-experienced compartments. Estimates of total diversity from one million sequenced T cells were regarded as lower bounds and underestimates. As age increased, observed TCR beta diversity per million T cells dropped in a roughly linear way, and a significant reduction was already evident by age about 40. Compared with the aged group, the long-lived group had more naive CD4+ T cells, fewer expanded clones and increased TCR diversity, a pattern suggesting age selection. Because donor CMV infection status was unknown, age-related changes in expanded clonotypes were potentially confounded. There was a strong correlation between observed TCR beta diversity and the percentage of naive T cells measured by flow cytometry.

The receptor library was made with 5' RACE. TCRdb shows the sequencer as Illumina HiSeq 2500. A second PCR of roughly 7 to 11 cycles was performed with a sample-barcoded 5' primer and a J-beta primer mix. Each TCR beta cDNA molecule received a unique molecular identifier from a template-switch 5' adaptor carrying 12 random nucleotides. Each sample yielded at least 2.5 million CDR3-containing paired-end reads. The Mint cDNA synthesis kit, primed by a TRBC-specific oligonucleotide, was used to synthesize first-strand cDNA from all RNA. After uracil-DNA glycosylase treatment, a first 18-cycle PCR used universal primers M1SS and BC2_uni_R on all cDNA. The paper's data handling went like this. Each sample was normalized by randomly selecting 1 million high-quality reads, each carrying a distinct molecular identifier. Reads sharing molecular identifiers were discarded rather than binned into consensus sequences. MiTCR, with a Q25 quality threshold and the strictest error-elimination algorithm, was used for CDR3 identification, clonotype clustering and error correction. A nonparametric unseen species model with Euler transformation was used to estimate a lower bound on total TCR beta diversity. Using fastp trimming at Q25 and MiXCR clonotype assembly, TCRdb reanalyzed the public sequencing data and kept in-frame beta chains. All rows with the same CDR3 protein become a single entry with the most common DNA and genes. TCRdb assigned the V and J calls; the authors' analysis was not used. For this sample there are roughly 560,000 distinct CDR3 sequences; 24% appear just once. In total, the top ten clones hold 8.5% to 9.5% of the sample.

These same records also appear under a second study, on T cells of mothers and their children. Drawing on the second study: Nine systemically healthy Caucasian individuals, comprising three mothers and their six children, were included as donors. cDNA synthesis used all of the extracted RNA, with approximately 1.4 ug of RNA in each 15 ul reaction. Sample barcodes and 2-4 random nucleotides were added via the M1S primer in the second PCR. More than 8 million TCR beta CDR3 reads were obtained from each mother, and roughly 3 million reads were obtained from each child. In both related and unrelated pairs, thymic selection shapes the output of TCR recombination in a similar way, with inherited differences having only a minor effect. Normalized repertoire overlap in related mother-child pairs was always slightly higher than in unrelated mother-child pairs, but the difference was never significant. No persistent microchimeric T cell clones were found, with a detection sensitivity of roughly 99 clones per million clonotypes. In the study, deep NGS was used to compare the TCR beta repertoires of mothers and children, and features distinguishing related mother-child pairs from unrelated individuals were sought. On average, the children were approximately 11 +/- 4 years old, while the mothers were 40 +/- 4 years old. After adapter ligation was performed with NEBNext reagents, the libraries were sequenced on an Illumina HiSeq 2000 with 100+100 nt paired-end reads. To prevent cross-contamination, the mother and child libraries were prepared one month apart and sequenced in separate runs. Between about 500,000 and 2,100,000 distinct TCR beta clonotypes were identified per donor. Naive TCR beta clonotypes were estimated from low-frequency clonotypes matched to each donor's FACS-determined naive share, without sorting.

The sample was blood. This sequence was found in a boy aged 5 to 17 in good health. The sequence joins TRBV4-2 to TRBJ1-1; confidence is insufficient to name the D gene. The encoded CDR3 is CASSPEIGAGNTEAFF. Here is the DNA: TGTGCCAGCAGCCCAGAAATAGGCGCGGGGAACACTGAAGCTTTCTTT.